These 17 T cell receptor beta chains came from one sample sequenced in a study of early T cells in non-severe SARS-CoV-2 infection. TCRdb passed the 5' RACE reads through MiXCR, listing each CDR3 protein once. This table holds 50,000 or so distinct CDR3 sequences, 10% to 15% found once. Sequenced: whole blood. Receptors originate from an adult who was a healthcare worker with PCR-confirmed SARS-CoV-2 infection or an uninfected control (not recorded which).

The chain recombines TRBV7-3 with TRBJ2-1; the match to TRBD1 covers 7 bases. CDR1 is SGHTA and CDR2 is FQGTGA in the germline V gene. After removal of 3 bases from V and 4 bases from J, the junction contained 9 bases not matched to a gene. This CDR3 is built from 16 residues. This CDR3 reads CASSLARDSLYNEQFF. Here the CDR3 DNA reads TGTGCCAGCAGCTTGGCCCGGGACAGCCTATACAATGAGCAGTTCTTC.

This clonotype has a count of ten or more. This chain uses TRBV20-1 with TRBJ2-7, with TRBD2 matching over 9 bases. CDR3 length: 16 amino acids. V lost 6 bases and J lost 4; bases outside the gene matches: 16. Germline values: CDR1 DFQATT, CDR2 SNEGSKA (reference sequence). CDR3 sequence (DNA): TGCAGTGCCTCACTAGCGGGCCCAGCTTTTGGGTACGAGCAGTACTTC. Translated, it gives CSASLAGPAFGYEQYF.

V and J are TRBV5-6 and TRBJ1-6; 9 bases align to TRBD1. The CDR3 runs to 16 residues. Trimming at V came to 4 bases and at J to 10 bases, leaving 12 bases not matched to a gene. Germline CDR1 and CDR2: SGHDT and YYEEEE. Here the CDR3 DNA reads TGTGCCAGCAGCCGTACAGGGGGCAGACTGGGCTCACCCCTCCACTTT. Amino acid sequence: CASSRTGGRLGSPLHF.

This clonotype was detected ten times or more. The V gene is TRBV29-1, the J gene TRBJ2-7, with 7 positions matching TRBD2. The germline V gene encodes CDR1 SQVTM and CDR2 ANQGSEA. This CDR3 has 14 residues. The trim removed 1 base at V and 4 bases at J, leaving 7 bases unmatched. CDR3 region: CSVEGLAGEYEQYF. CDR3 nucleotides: TGCAGCGTTGAAGGACTGGCGGGAGAGTACGAGCAGTACTTC.

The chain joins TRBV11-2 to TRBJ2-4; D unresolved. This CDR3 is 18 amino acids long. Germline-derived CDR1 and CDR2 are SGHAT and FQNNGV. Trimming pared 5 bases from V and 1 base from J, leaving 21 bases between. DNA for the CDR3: TGTGCCAGCAGCCCCCGGGCGCCGACCCTTGAGGCCAAAAACATTCAGTACTTC. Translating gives CASSPRAPTLEAKNIQYF.

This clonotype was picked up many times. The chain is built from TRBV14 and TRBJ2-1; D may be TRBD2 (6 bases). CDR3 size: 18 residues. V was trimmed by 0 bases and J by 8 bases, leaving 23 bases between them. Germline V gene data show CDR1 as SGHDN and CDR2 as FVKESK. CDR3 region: CASSQEEAGSSPIYEQFF. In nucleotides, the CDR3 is TGTGCCAGCAGCCAAGAGGAGGCGGGATCATCCCCAATATATGAGCAGTTCTTC. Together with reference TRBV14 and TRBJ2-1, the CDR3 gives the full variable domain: EAGVTQFPSHSVIEKGQTVTLRCDPISGHDNLYWYRRVMGKEIKFLLHFVKESKQDESGMPNNRFLAERTGGTYSTLKVQPAELEDSGVYFCASSQEEAGSSPIYEQFFGPGTRLTVL.

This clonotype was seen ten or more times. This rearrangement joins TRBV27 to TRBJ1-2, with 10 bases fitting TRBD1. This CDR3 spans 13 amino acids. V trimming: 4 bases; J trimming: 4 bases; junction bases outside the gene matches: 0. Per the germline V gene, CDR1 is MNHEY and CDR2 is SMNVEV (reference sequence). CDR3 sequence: CASSWDRGYGYTF. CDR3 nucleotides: TGTGCCAGCAGTTGGGACAGGGGCTATGGCTACACCTTC.

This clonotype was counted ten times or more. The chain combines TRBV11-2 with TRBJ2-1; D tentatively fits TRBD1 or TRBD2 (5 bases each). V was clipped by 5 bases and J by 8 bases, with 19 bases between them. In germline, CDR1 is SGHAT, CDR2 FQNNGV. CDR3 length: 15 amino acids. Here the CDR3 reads CASSRATSGTDEQFF. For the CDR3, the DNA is TGTGCCAGCAGCCGGGCGACCTCTGGGACGGATGAGCAGTTCTTC. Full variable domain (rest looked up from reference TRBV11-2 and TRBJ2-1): EAGVAQSPRYKIIEKRQSVAFWCNPISGHATLYWYQQILGQGPKLLIQFQNNGVVDDSQLPKDRFSAERLKGVDSTLKIQPAKLEDSAVYLCASSRATSGTDEQFFGPGTRLTVL.

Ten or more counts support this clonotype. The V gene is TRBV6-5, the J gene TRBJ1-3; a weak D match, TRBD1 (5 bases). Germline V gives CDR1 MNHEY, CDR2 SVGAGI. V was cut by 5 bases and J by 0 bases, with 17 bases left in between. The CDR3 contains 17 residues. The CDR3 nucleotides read TGTGCCAGCAGTCAAACCTCCGGGACCCACTCTGGAAACACCATATATTTT. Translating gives CASSQTSGTHSGNTIYF.

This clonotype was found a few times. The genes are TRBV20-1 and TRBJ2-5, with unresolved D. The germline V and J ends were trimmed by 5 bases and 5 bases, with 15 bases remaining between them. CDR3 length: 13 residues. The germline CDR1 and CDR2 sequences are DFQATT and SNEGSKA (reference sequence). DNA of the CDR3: TGCAGTGCTGCAAAGTCGGTTGCGGAGACCCAGTACTTC. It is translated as CSAAKSVAETQYF.

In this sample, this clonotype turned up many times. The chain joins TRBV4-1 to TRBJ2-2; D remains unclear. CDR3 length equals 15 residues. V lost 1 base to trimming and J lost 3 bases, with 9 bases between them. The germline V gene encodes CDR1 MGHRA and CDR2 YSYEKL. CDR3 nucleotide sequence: TGCGCCAGCAGCCAAGTAGGGCTTGACACCGGGGAGCTGTTTTTT. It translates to CASSQVGLDTGELFF.

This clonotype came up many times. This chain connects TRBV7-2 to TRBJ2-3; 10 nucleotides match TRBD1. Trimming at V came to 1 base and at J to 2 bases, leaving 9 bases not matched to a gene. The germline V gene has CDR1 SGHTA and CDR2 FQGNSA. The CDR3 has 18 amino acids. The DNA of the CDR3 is TGTGCCAGCAGCTTAGTCGGGATAGGGACAGGGGACACAGATACGCAGTATTTT. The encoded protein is CASSLVGIGTGDTDTQYF.

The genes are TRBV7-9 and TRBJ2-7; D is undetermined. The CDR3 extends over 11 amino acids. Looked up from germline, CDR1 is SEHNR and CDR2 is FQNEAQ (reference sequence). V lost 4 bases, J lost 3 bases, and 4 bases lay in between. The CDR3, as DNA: TGTGCCAGCAGCTCCCTCTACGAGCAGTACTTC. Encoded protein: CASSSLYEQYF.

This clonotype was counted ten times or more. DNA for the CDR3: TGTGCCAGCAGCTTAGGGGAACTAGCGGGAGGGCCGGGCAGAACAGATACGCAGTATTTT. It specifies CASSLGELAGGPGRTDTQYF. V usage is TRBV7-2 and J usage is TRBJ2-3; 13 bases align to TRBD2. V gave up 1 base and J gave up 3 bases; unmatched junction bases: 13. CDR3 size: 20 residues. The germline V gene has CDR1 SGHTA and CDR2 FQGNSA.

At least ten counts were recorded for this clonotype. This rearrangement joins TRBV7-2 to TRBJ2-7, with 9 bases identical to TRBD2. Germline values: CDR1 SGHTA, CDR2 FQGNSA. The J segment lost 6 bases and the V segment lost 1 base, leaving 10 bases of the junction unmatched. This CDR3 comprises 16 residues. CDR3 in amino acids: CASSLGGGRVSSEQYF. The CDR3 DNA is TGTGCCAGCAGCTTAGGAGGCGGGAGGGTATCGTCCGAGCAGTACTTC.

The CDR3 DNA sequence: TGTGCCAGCAGCCTCACGTTGGGGACTAGCGGGGGAAGCTCCTACAATGAGCAGTTCTTC. Translating gives CASSLTLGTSGGSSYNEQFF. The chain employs TRBV7-9 and TRBJ2-1; TRBD2 matches 14 bases. CDR1 SEHNR and CDR2 FQNEAQ come from the germline V gene (reference sequence). The CDR3 length is 20 residues. Losses at the gene ends were 5 bases for V and 0 bases for J; bases not matched to a gene: 12.

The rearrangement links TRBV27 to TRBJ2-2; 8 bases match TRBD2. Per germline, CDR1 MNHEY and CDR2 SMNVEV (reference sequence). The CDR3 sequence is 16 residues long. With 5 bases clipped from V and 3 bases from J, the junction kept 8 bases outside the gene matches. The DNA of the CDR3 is TGTGCCAGCAGTCTTCGGGGGGGCGGAGACACCGGGGAGCTGTTTTTT. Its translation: CASSLRGGGDTGELFF.